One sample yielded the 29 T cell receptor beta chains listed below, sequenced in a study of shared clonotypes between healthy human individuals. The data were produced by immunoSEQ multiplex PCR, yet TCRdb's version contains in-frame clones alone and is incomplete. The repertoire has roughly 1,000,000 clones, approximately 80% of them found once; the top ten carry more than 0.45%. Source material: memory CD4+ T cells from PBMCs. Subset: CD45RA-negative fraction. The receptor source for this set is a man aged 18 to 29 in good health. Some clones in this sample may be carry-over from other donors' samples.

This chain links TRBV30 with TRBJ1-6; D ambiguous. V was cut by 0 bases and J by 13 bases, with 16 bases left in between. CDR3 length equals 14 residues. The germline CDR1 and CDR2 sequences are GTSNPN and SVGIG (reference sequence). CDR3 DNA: TGTGCCTGGAGTGTACGATCCGAGGCGGCGCCCCTCCACTTT. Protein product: CAWSVRSEAAPLHF.

Here the CDR3 DNA reads TGTGCCAGCTCACCGCGACAGGGTATGGAGACCCAGTACTTC. Residues: CASSPRQGMETQYF. The rearrangement joins TRBV18 to TRBJ2-5; the match to TRBD1 covers 7 bases. With 3 bases clipped from V and 5 bases from J, the junction kept 6 bases outside the gene matches. The CDR3 totals 14 residues. In germline, CDR1 is KGHSH, CDR2 LQKENI.

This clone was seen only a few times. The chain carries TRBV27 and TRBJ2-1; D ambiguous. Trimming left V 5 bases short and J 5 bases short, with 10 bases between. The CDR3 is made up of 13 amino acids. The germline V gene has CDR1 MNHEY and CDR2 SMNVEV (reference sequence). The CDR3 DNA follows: TGTGCCAGCAGTCAGTGGCTAAACAATGAGCAGTTCTTC. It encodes CASSQWLNNEQFF.

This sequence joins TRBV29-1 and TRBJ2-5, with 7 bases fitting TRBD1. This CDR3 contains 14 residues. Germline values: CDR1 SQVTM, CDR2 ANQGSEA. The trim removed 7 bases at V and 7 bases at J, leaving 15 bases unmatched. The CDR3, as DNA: TGCAGCGAACGGGGCCAACAGGGGACGGGGACCCAGTACTTC. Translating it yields CSERGQQGTGTQYF.

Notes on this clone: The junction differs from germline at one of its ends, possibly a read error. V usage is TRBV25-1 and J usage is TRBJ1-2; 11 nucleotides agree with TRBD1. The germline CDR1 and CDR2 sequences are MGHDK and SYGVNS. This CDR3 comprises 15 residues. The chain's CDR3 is CASSESGTGGYGYTF. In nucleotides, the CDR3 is TGTGCCAGCAGCGAATCCGGGACAGGGGGCTATGGCTACACCTTC.

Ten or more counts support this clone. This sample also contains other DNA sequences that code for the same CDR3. In DNA, the CDR3 is TGTGCCAGCAGTTTATCTGCGGGGGGTTACGAGCAGTACTTC. This codes for CASSLSAGGYEQYF. V usage is TRBV27 and J usage is TRBJ2-7; 8 bases are a match to TRBD2. After removal of 0 bases from V and 4 bases from J, the junction contained 2 bases not matched to a gene. Germline CDR1 MNHEY, CDR2 SMNVEV (reference sequence). The CDR3 extends over 14 amino acids.

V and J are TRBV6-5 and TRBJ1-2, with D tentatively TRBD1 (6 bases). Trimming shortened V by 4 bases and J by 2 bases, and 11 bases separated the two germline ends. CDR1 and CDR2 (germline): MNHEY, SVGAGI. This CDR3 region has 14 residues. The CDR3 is CASSLTGSNYGYTF. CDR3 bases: TGTGCCAGCAGTTTGACAGGATCGAACTATGGCTACACCTTC.

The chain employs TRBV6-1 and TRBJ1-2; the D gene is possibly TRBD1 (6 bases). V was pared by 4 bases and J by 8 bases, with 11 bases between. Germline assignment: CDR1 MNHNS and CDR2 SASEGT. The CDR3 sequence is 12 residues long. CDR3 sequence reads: CASSVIGGGYTF. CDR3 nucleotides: TGTGCCAGCAGTGTAATCGGGGGCGGCTACACCTTC.

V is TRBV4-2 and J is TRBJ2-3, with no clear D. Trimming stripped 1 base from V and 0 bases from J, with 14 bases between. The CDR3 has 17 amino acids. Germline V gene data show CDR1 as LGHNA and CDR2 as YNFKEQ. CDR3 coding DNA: TGTGCCAGCAGCCAAGGGTACGCGCGGCCTAGCACAGATACGCAGTATTTT. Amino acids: CASSQGYARPSTDTQYF.

CDR3 bases: TGTGCCAGCAGTGCCTATGACAGGGCTGGCTACACCTTC. This gives the protein CASSAYDRAGYTF. The V call is TRBV28, the J call TRBJ1-2, with 7 bases fitting TRBD1. The CDR3 runs to 13 residues. Germline lookup yields CDR1 MDHEN and CDR2 SYDVKM. Germline trimming cut 5 bases from V and 7 bases from J; bases unmatched to any gene: 7.

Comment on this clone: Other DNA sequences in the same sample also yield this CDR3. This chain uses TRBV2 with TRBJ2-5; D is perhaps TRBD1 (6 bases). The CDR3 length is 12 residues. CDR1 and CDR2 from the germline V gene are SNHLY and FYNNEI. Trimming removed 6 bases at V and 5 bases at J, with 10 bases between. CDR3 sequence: CASSGTGETQYF. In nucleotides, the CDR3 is TGTGCCAGCAGCGGAACAGGGGAGACCCAGTACTTC.

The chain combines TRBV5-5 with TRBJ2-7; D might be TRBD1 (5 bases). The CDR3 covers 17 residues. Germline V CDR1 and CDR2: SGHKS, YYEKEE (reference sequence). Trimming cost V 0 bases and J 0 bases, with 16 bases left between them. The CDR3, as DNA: TGTGCCAGCAGCTTGGGGGCGACGACAGCCTACTCCTACGAGCAGTACTTC. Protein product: CASSLGATTAYSYEQYF.

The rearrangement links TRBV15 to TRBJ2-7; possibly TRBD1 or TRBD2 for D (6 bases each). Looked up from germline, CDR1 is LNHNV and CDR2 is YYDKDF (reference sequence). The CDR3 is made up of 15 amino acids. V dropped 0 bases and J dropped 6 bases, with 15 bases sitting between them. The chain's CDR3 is CATSRDVLRGLEQYF. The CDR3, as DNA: TGTGCCACCAGCAGAGATGTGTTACGGGGGCTCGAGCAGTACTTC.

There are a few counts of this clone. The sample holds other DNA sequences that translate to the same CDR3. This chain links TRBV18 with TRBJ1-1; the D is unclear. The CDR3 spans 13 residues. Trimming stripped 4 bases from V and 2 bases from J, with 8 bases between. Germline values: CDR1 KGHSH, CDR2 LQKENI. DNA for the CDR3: TGTGCCAGCTCACGCGACCCAAACACTGAAGCTTTCTTT. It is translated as CASSRDPNTEAFF.

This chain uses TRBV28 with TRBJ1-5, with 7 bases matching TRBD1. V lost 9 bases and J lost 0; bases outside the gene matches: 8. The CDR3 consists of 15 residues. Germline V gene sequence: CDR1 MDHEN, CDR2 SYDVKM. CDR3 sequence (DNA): TGTGCCAGTAACCGGGACAGCTATAGCAATCAGCCCCAGCATTTT. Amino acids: CASNRDSYSNQPQHF.

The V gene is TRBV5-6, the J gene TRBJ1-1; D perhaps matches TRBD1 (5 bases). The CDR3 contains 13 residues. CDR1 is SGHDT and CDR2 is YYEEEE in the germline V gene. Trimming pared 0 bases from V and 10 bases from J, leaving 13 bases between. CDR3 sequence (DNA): TGTGCCAGCAGCTTGGCTGGGGCGAGCGGAGCTTTCTTT. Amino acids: CASSLAGASGAFF.

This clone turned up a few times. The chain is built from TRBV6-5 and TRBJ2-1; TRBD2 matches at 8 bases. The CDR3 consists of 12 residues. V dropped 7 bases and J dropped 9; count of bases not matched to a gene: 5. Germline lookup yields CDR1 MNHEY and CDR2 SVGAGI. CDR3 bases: TGTGCCAGCAACGGGAGGGCCGGTGAGCAGTTCTTC. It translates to CASNGRAGEQFF.

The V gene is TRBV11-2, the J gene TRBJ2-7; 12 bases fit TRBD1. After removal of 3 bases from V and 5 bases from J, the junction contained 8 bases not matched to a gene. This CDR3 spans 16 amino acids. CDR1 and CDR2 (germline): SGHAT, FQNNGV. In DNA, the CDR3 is TGTGCCAGCAGCTTGGACCGGGACAGGGGGCCGCACGAGCAGTACTTC. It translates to CASSLDRDRGPHEQYF.

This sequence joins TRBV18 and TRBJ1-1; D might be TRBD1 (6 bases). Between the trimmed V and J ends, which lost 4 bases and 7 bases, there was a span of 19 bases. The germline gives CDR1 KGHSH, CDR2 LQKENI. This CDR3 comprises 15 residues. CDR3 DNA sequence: TGTGCCAGCTCACTAAACCTACAGGGTCTGGATGAAGCTTTCTTT. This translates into CASSLNLQGLDEAFF.

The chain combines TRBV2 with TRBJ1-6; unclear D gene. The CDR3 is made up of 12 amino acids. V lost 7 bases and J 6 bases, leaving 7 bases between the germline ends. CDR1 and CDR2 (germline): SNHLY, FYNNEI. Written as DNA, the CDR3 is TGTGCCAGCACTCGACGTAATTCACCCCTCCACTTT. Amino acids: CASTRRNSPLHF.

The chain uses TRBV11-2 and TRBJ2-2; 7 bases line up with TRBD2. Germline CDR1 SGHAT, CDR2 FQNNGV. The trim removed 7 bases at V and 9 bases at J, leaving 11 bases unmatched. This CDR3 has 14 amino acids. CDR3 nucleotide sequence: TGTGCCAGCACCTGGGGGGGTCTCACGAGGGAGCTGTTTTTT. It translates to CASTWGGLTRELFF. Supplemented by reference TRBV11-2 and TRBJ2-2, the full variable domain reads EAGVAQSPRYKIIEKRQSVAFWCNPISGHATLYWYQQILGQGPKLLIQFQNNGVVDDSQLPKDRFSAERLKGVDSTLKIQPAKLEDSAVYLCASTWGGLTRELFFGEGSRLTVL.

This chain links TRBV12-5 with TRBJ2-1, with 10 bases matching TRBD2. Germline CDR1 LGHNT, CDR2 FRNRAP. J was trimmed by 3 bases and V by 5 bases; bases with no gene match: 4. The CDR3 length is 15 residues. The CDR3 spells CASGPGLANYNEQFF. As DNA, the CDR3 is TGTGCTAGTGGTCCGGGACTAGCGAACTACAATGAGCAGTTCTTC.

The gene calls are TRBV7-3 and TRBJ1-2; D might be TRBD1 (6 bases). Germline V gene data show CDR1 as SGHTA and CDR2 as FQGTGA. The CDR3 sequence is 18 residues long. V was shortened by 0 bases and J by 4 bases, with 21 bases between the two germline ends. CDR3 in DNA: TGTGCCAGCAGCTTAACGGCTGCCGCCGGGGGGGCTGGCTATGGCTACACCTTC. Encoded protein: CASSLTAAAGGAGYGYTF.

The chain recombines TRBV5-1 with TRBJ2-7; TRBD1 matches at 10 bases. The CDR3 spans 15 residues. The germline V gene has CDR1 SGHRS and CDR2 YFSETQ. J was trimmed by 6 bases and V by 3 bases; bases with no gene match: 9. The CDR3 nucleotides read TGCGCCAGCAGCTCCGGACAGGGGGGATCAGTCGAGCAGTACTTC. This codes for CASSSGQGGSVEQYF.

CDR3 sequence reads: CASSSGTRRSSGANVLTF. DNA of the CDR3: TGTGCCAGCAGCTCCGGGACACGAAGAAGCTCTGGGGCCAACGTCCTGACTTTC. V and J are TRBV11-3 and TRBJ2-6, with D possibly being TRBD1 (6 bases). The CDR3 runs to 18 residues. With 4 bases removed from V and 0 bases from J, the gap between germline ends came to 16 bases. Germline CDR1 SGHNT, CDR2 YENEEA.

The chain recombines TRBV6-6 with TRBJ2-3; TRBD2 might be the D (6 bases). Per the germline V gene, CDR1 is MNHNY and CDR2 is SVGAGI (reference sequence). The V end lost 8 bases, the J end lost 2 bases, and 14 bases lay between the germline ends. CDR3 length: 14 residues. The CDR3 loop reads CASRAQRVTDTQYF. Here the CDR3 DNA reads TGTGCCAGCCGGGCCCAGCGGGTCACAGATACGCAGTATTTT.

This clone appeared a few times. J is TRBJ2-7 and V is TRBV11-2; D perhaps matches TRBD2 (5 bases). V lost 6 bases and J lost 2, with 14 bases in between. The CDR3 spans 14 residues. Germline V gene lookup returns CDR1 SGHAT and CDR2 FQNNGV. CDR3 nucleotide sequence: TGTGCCAGCAGTTCCCCTGGAGGCCCCTACGAGCAGTACTTC. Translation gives CASSSPGGPYEQYF.

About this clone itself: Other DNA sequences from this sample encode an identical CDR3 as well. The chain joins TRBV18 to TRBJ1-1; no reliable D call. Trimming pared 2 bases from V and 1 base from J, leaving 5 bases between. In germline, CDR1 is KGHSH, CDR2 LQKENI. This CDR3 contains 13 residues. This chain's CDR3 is CASSPGRNTEAFF. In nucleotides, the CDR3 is TGTGCCAGCTCACCAGGCAGGAACACTGAAGCTTTCTTT.

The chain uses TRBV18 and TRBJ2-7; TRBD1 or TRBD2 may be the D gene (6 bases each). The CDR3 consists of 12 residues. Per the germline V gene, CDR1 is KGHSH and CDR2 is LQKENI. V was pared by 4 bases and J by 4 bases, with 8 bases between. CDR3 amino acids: CASSRGAYEQYF. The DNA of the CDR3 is TGTGCCAGCTCACGGGGGGCTTACGAGCAGTACTTC.